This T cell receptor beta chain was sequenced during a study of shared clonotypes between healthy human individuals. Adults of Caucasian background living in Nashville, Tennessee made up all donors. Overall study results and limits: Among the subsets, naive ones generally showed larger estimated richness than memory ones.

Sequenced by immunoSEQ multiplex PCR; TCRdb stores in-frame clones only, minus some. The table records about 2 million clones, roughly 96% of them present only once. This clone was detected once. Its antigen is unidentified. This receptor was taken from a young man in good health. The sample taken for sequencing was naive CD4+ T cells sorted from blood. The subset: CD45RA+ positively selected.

The CDR3 DNA is TGTGCCAGCAGCTTAGCGCGAGCAGGGGAGATGACTGGAAACACCATATATTTT. Translating it yields CASSLARAGEMTGNTIYF. The V call is TRBV7-9, the J call TRBJ1-3; D possibly corresponds to TRBD1 (6 bases). Germline V gene sequence: CDR1 SEHNR, CDR2 FQNEAQ (reference sequence). This CDR3 region has 18 residues. The V gene lost 0 bases and the J gene lost 2 bases, with 17 bases spanning the gap.